These 20 T cell receptor beta chains came from one sample sequenced in a study of blood T cells in healthy people across ages (dated by TCRdb to 2013 to 2016). Libraries were constructed by 5' RACE. Reads for this sample came from an Illumina HiSeq 2500. A second PCR of 7 to 11 cycles was run with a J-beta primer mix and a sample-barcoded 5' primer. TCRdb itself trimmed the public reads at Q25 with fastp, ran MiXCR and retained productive beta chains. Each record represents a unique CDR3 protein, reported with the most common genes and DNA among its rows. For this sample there are 450,000 to 600,000 distinct CDR3 sequences; about 27% appear just once. Together, the top ten hold approximately 3.3% of the sample. The same data also went into a second study, on T cells of mothers and their children.

What was sequenced was blood. These receptors came from a boy aged 2-9 years in good health.

In this sample, this clonotype turned up a few times. The chain uses TRBV5-4 and TRBJ2-2, with TRBD1 as a possible D gene (6 bases). Germline assignment: CDR1 SGHNT and CDR2 YYREEE (reference sequence). The CDR3 sequence is 16 residues long. V was trimmed by 4 bases and J by 2 bases, leaving 15 bases between them. In DNA, the CDR3 is TGTGCCAGCAGCGGCTGGAAGGGGACAAACACCGGGGAGCTGTTTTTT. Its translation: CASSGWKGTNTGELFF.

This clonotype has ten or more counts. The chain is built from TRBV4-1 and TRBJ2-3, with D perhaps TRBD1 or TRBD2 (5 bases each). The CDR3 loop spans 13 amino acids. Per germline, CDR1 MGHRA and CDR2 YSYEKL. Trimming shortened V by 0 bases and J by 4 bases, and 5 bases separated the two germline ends. The CDR3 DNA follows: TGCGCCAGCAGCCAAGAGGGGGCAGATACGCAGTATTTT. This sequence encodes CASSQEGADTQYF.

Only a few counts were recorded for this clonotype. The chain uses TRBV5-1 and TRBJ2-5, with TRBD2 matching over 8 bases. With V trimmed by 3 bases and J by 3 bases, 4 bases remained unmatched. The CDR3 spans 14 residues. From germline, CDR1 is SGHRS and CDR2 YFSETQ. The CDR3 here is CASSSWRGEETQYF. The CDR3 DNA reads TGCGCCAGCAGCTCTTGGCGGGGGGAAGAGACCCAGTACTTC.

This chain connects TRBV6-4 to TRBJ2-1; TRBD2 matches at 10 bases. Germline V gene lookup returns CDR1 MRHNA and CDR2 SNTAGT. The V and J ends lost 5 bases and 12 bases, in that order; junction bases with no gene match: 7. CDR3 length: 13 amino acids. The CDR3 protein is CASSPGTSEVQFF. The DNA of the CDR3 is TGTGCCAGCAGTCCCGGGACTAGCGAGGTGCAGTTCTTC.

This clonotype was counted only a few times. This rearrangement joins TRBV7-2 to TRBJ2-1; 8 nucleotides match TRBD2. V was pared by 6 bases and J by 4 bases, with 8 bases of the junction left unmatched. The CDR3 is 15 residues long. The germline gives CDR1 SGHTA, CDR2 FQGNSA. The CDR3 loop reads CASRRRGAMYNEQFF. The CDR3 DNA sequence: TGTGCCAGCAGGAGGCGGGGGGCGATGTACAATGAGCAGTTCTTC.

The chain is built from TRBV5-1 and TRBJ1-1; D gene uncertain. The germline gives CDR1 SGHRS, CDR2 YFSETQ. V shed 5 bases and J shed 10 bases, with 12 bases lying between them. The CDR3 consists of 11 residues. This chain's CDR3 is CASRDLEVAFF. CDR3 DNA: TGCGCCAGCAGGGATCTAGAGGTAGCTTTCTTT.

This clonotype was counted only a few times. The chain joins TRBV28 to TRBJ2-7; 10 nucleotides line up with TRBD2. CDR3 size: 14 residues. Trimming cost V 3 bases and J 7 bases; bases outside gene matches: 6. Per the germline V gene, CDR1 is MDHEN and CDR2 is SYDVKM. In nucleotides, the CDR3 is TGTGCCAGCAGTTTGCTAGCGGGAGCTTTAGAGCAGTACTTC. Its translation: CASSLLAGALEQYF. The full variable domain, in which reference TRBV28 and TRBJ2-7 provide the parts outside the CDR3, is DVKVTQSSRYLVKRTGEKVFLECVQDMDHENMFWYRQDPGLGLRLIYFSYDVKMKEKGDIPEGYSVSREKKERFSLILESASTNQTSMYLCASSLLAGALEQYFGPGTRLTVT.

The rearrangement uses TRBV7-9 and TRBJ2-1, with 8 bases lining up with TRBD1. The CDR3 sequence is 14 residues long. Looked up from germline, CDR1 is SEHNR and CDR2 is FQNEAQ (reference sequence). V lost 5 bases to trimming and J lost 5 bases; unmatched junction nucleotides: 5. The CDR3 here is CASSARQGHNEQFF. The CDR3 DNA sequence: TGTGCCAGCAGCGCCCGACAGGGGCACAATGAGCAGTTCTTC.

V is TRBV3-1 and J is TRBJ2-3, with D unclear. Between the trimmed V and J ends, which lost 3 bases and 3 bases, there was a span of 19 bases. Germline CDR1 is LGHDT and CDR2 is YNNKEL (reference sequence). The CDR3 loop spans 17 amino acids. The CDR3 nucleotides are TGTGCCAGCAGCCATCCAAGCCTGGGAACTAAGACAGATACGCAGTATTTT. Amino acids: CASSHPSLGTKTDTQYF.

This clonotype occurred a few times. The chain couples TRBV7-9 to TRBJ1-3, with 10 bases lining up with TRBD1. Looked up from germline, CDR1 is SEHNR and CDR2 is FQNEAQ (reference sequence). CDR3 size: 16 residues. V trimming: 4 bases; J trimming: 0 bases; junction bases outside the gene matches: 3. CDR3 DNA: TGTGCCAGCAGCTCGACAGGGGGCACCTCTGGAAACACCATATATTTT. The encoded protein is CASSSTGGTSGNTIYF.

The chain couples TRBV20-1 to TRBJ2-5, with TRBD1 identical over 7 bases. The last part of the DNA fits TRBJ2-1 better; the J call may be wrong. Germline CDR1 and CDR2: DFQATT and SNEGSKA (reference sequence). The CDR3 runs 12 residues. CDR3 coding DNA: TGCAGTGCTATTTGGGACAGTAATGAGCAGTTCTTC. Residues: CSAIWDSNEQFF.

This sequence joins TRBV3-1 and TRBJ1-2, with D uncertain. Germline V gene lookup returns CDR1 LGHDT and CDR2 YNNKEL (reference sequence). The CDR3 contains 15 residues. V was trimmed by 3 bases and J by 0 bases, leaving 11 bases between them. The CDR3 loop is CASSQTPTANYGYTF. In DNA, the CDR3 is TGTGCCAGCAGCCAGACCCCAACGGCTAACTATGGCTACACCTTC.

The rearrangement uses TRBV7-9 and TRBJ1-1; D gene unclear. The CDR3 consists of 16 residues. Trimming stripped 7 bases from V and 0 bases from J, with 18 bases between. In germline, CDR1 is SEHNR, CDR2 FQNEAQ (reference sequence). The CDR3 coding sequence is TGTGCCAGCACTCCACCAAGCCCCCGGTTGAACACTGAAGCTTTCTTT. Amino acid sequence: CASTPPSPRLNTEAFF.

This clonotype was found a few times. In DNA, the CDR3 is TGTGCCAGCTGGAGGGCGACCGGGGAGCTGTTTTTT. It specifies CASWRATGELFF. The rearrangement uses TRBV18 and TRBJ2-2, with D perhaps matching TRBD2 (6 bases). CDR1 is KGHSH and CDR2 is LQKENI in the germline V gene. Trimming removed 7 bases at V and 5 bases at J, with 8 bases between. The length of the CDR3 is 12 residues.

This rearrangement joins TRBV4-3 to TRBJ1-4; tentative D call: TRBD1 (6 bases). Trimming shortened V by 0 bases and J by 7 bases, and 12 bases separated the two germline ends. The CDR3 extends over 15 amino acids. Germline-derived CDR1 and CDR2 are LGHNA and YSLEER. In DNA form, the CDR3 reads TGCGCCAGCAGCCAAGACAGGGGTAAAGGTGAAAAACTGTTTTTT. It is translated as CASSQDRGKGEKLFF.

This clonotype was observed many times. The chain combines TRBV27 with TRBJ2-6, with D uncertain. V lost 6 bases and J 1 base, leaving 10 bases between the germline ends. This CDR3 comprises 15 residues. Germline CDR1 MNHEY, CDR2 SMNVEV (reference sequence). Written as DNA, the CDR3 is TGTGCCAGCAGCCGAACGGGTTCTGGGGCCAACGTCCTGACTTTC. Its protein is CASSRTGSGANVLTF. The full variable domain, completed using reference TRBV27 and TRBJ2-6, is EAQVTQNPRYLITVTGKKLTVTCSQNMNHEYMSWYRQDPGLGLRQIYYSMNVEVTDKGDVPEGYKVSRKEKRNFPLILESPSPNQTSLYFCASSRTGSGANVLTFGAGSRLTVL.

The chain couples TRBV6-5 to TRBJ2-4; no reliable D call. CDR1 is MNHEY and CDR2 is SVGAGI in the germline V gene. Trimming pared 4 bases from V and 5 bases from J, leaving 6 bases between. The CDR3 loop spans 12 amino acids. The CDR3 region is CASSSRQNIQYF. Written as DNA, the CDR3 is TGTGCCAGCAGTTCTCGCCAAAACATTCAGTACTTC.

This clonotype has a handful of counts. CDR3 nucleotides: TGTGCCAGCAGCTTACCCCACAATGAGCAGTTCTTC. Its protein product is CASSLPHNEQFF. V gene TRBV7-9 combines with J gene TRBJ2-1, with unresolved D. CDR3 size: 12 residues. V lost 2 bases to trimming and J lost 5 bases, with 4 bases between them. The germline V gene encodes CDR1 SEHNR and CDR2 FQNEAQ (reference sequence).

The chain recombines TRBV9 with TRBJ2-5; 7 nucleotides align to TRBD1. Trimming at V came to 4 bases and at J to 1 base, leaving 7 bases not matched to a gene. The CDR3 spans 15 residues. Germline CDR1 is SGDLS and CDR2 is YYNGEE. This chain's CDR3 is CASSQQGRAQETQYF. DNA for the CDR3: TGTGCCAGCAGCCAACAGGGGAGAGCCCAAGAGACCCAGTACTTC.

This clonotype was seen only a few times. The chain employs TRBV6-6 and TRBJ1-2; tentative D call: TRBD1 (6 bases). CDR1 and CDR2 from the germline V gene are MNHNY and SVGAGI (reference sequence). This CDR3 has 14 amino acids. V gave up 0 bases and J gave up 6 bases, with 11 bases separating them. The CDR3 loop reads CASSYSTGAHGYTF. CDR3 DNA sequence: TGTGCCAGCAGTTACTCGACGGGGGCGCATGGCTACACCTTC.